These 14 T cell receptor beta chains originate from one sample sequenced in a study of blood T cells in healthy people across ages. Through a sample-barcoded 5' primer and a J-beta primer mix, a second PCR was run for 7 to 11 cycles. TCRdb re-analysed the 5' RACE reads in MiXCR, keeping a single row per CDR3 protein. The sample lists 650,000 to 800,000 distinct CDR3 sequences; approximately 48% were seen once. Source material: blood. All receptors derive from a man in his 60s in good health.

The gene calls are TRBV21-1 and TRBJ2-3; the DNA was not compared with TRBD1, the D call given in the table. TRBV21-1 constitutes a pseudogene. The CDR3 extends over 17 amino acids. The DNA for the CDR3 is TGTGCCAGCAGCAAATACCCCAGGGGGCTGCGGTCGGATACGCAGTATTTT. This codes for CASSKYPRGLRSDTQYF.

The chain links TRBV7-8 to TRBJ2-3, with D uncertain. Germline loops: CDR1 SGHVS, CDR2 FQNEAQ. The CDR3 totals 14 residues. The V gene lost 1 base and the J gene lost 1 base, with 6 bases spanning the gap. DNA of the CDR3: TGTGCCAGCAGCTTAGACACACGCACAGATACGCAGTATTTT. Encoded protein: CASSLDTRTDTQYF.

The V and J genes are TRBV6-2 or TRBV6-3 and TRBJ2-7; TRBD1 or TRBD2 may be the D gene (5 bases each). The germline V gene has CDR1 MNHEY and CDR2 SVGEGT. This CDR3 contains 16 residues. Trimming cost V 6 bases and J 3 bases, with 21 bases left between them. The CDR3: CASRPTGRAVGYEQYF. CDR3 in DNA: TGTGCCAGCAGACCAACAGGACGAGCGGTGGGCTACGAGCAGTACTTC.

The rearrangement uses TRBV7-2 and TRBJ2-3; D ambiguous. Deletions cut 9 bases from V and 2 bases from J, with 9 bases between. Germline V gene lookup returns CDR1 SGHTA and CDR2 FQGNSA. There are 12 residues in the CDR3. The CDR3 DNA is TGTGCCAGTAAATCGACCACAGATACGCAGTATTTT. Protein product: CASKSTTDTQYF.

V is TRBV6-2 or TRBV6-3 and J is TRBJ2-7; weak D call: TRBD2 (5 bases). The V end lost 3 bases, the J end lost 3 bases, and 9 bases lay between the germline ends. Germline loops: CDR1 MNHEY, CDR2 SVGEGT. The CDR3 sequence is 13 residues long. Written as DNA, the CDR3 is TGTGCCAGCAGTTATCCCGGGGTCTACGAGCAGTACTTC. This sequence encodes CASSYPGVYEQYF.

The chain carries TRBV19 and TRBJ1-1, with D unclear. Trimming shortened V by 8 bases and J by 1 base, and 5 bases separated the two germline ends. Germline V gene lookup returns CDR1 LNHDA and CDR2 SQIVND (reference sequence). This CDR3 comprises 11 residues. CDR3 in DNA: TGTGCCAGTGGAGAGAACACTGAAGCTTTCTTT. The encoded protein is CASGENTEAFF.

V gene TRBV15 combines with J gene TRBJ2-1; no reliable D call. The germline CDR1 and CDR2 sequences are LNHNV and YYDKDF (reference sequence). Trimming removed 5 bases at V and 4 bases at J, with 9 bases between. CDR3 length: 13 residues. The DNA of the CDR3 is TGTGCCACCAGCGGCTTTGAATACAATGAGCAGTTCTTC. Translating it yields CATSGFEYNEQFF.

The rearrangement links TRBV29-1 to TRBJ2-5, with 7 bases aligning to TRBD2. The CDR3 is made up of 13 amino acids. V gave up 2 bases and J gave up 5 bases; unmatched junction bases: 5. The germline V gene has CDR1 SQVTM and CDR2 ANQGSEA. CDR3 nucleotide sequence: TGCAGCGTTGAAAGTGCGGGGGATGAGACCCAGTACTTC. Translating it yields CSVESAGDETQYF.

CDR3 DNA: TGCAGTGCCACCCGACTAGCGGGTCTCAATGAGCAGTTCTTC. Translated: CSATRLAGLNEQFF. The chain recombines TRBV20-1 with TRBJ2-1, with 10 bases fitting TRBD2. V lost 6 bases and J lost 6; bases outside the gene matches: 8. The CDR3 contains 14 residues. CDR1 is DFQATT, CDR2 SNEGSKA, per germline (reference sequence).

This clonotype was detected a few times. The chain links TRBV7-2 to TRBJ2-5, with TRBD2 identical over 10 bases. This CDR3 is built from 16 residues. V trimming: 1 base; J trimming: 2 bases; junction bases outside the gene matches: 4. CDR1 is SGHTA and CDR2 is FQGNSA in the germline V gene. CDR3 sequence: CASSLVSSGGQETQYF. For the CDR3, the DNA is TGTGCCAGCAGCTTAGTTTCTAGCGGGGGTCAAGAGACCCAGTACTTC.

The gene calls are TRBV5-1 and TRBJ2-3, with 11 bases aligning to TRBD2. CDR3 length: 16 amino acids. After removal of 4 bases from V and 3 bases from J, the junction contained 7 bases not matched to a gene. The germline V gene encodes CDR1 SGHRS and CDR2 YFSETQ. CDR3 protein: CASSLTSGVGTDTQYF. The CDR3 DNA is TGCGCCAGCAGCCTGACTAGCGGGGTAGGGACAGATACGCAGTATTTT.

The gene calls are TRBV29-1 and TRBJ2-7, with 13 bases fitting TRBD2. CDR3 length equals 16 residues. Germline trimming cut 7 bases from V and 1 base from J; bases unmatched to any gene: 10. The germline gives CDR1 SQVTM, CDR2 ANQGSEA. DNA for the CDR3: TGCAGCGCCACCCCCGGGACTAGCGGGGATTCCTACGAGCAGTACTTC. Translated: CSATPGTSGDSYEQYF.

The chain joins TRBV3-1 to TRBJ1-1, with a tentative D call TRBD1 (5 bases). Per germline, CDR1 LGHDT and CDR2 YNNKEL (reference sequence). Trimming took 5 bases from V and 5 from J, leaving 12 bases between them. This CDR3 is built from 13 residues. The CDR3 bases are TGTGCCAGCAGCTACTCGGGGGTAACTGAAGCTTTCTTT. Translation gives CASSYSGVTEAFF.

The chain is built from TRBV18 and TRBJ2-7; D is undetermined. This CDR3 region has 14 residues. The V and J ends lost 6 bases and 7 bases respectively, with 19 bases between them. Germline V gene sequence: CDR1 KGHSH, CDR2 LQKENI. DNA of the CDR3: TGTGCCAGCTCGGTAAGGGAACTCAAGAGGGAGCAGTACTTC. It specifies CASSVRELKREQYF.